Following are 27 T cell receptor beta chains from one sample sequenced in a study of blood T cell repertoires in COVID-19. Generated by immunoSEQ multiplex PCR, the TCRdb table keeps only in-frame clones and is missing some. The sample lists about 20,000 clones, 91% seen once, with 7% to 8.5% in the top ten. The sample taken for sequencing was peripheral blood. These receptors were taken from a man between 65 and 80 years old with active COVID-19.

The rearrangement links TRBV10-1 to TRBJ2-1; a weak D match, TRBD1 (6 bases). With 2 bases removed from V and 0 bases from J, the gap between germline ends came to 11 bases. The CDR3 contains 16 residues. CDR1 is WNHNN and CDR2 is SYGVQD in the germline V gene (reference sequence). The CDR3 protein is CASSEDWDTSYNEQFF. In DNA, the CDR3 is TGCGCCAGCAGTGAGGATTGGGACACCTCCTACAATGAGCAGTTCTTC.

V and J are TRBV6-1 and TRBJ2-4, with 8 bases aligning to TRBD1. From germline, CDR1 is MNHNS and CDR2 SASEGT. V trimming: 4 bases; J trimming: 6 bases; junction bases outside the gene matches: 11. The CDR3 covers 16 residues. The CDR3 coding sequence is TGTGCCAGCAGTGTGCGATCAGGACAGGGTGGAAACATTCAGTACTTC. This gives the protein CASSVRSGQGGNIQYF.

V and J are TRBV6-5 and TRBJ1-5; 7 bases are shared with TRBD1. Unmatched junction bases numbered 4, after V lost 6 bases and J lost 5 bases. Germline V gene lookup returns CDR1 MNHEY and CDR2 SVGAGI. This CDR3 has 13 residues. The CDR3 DNA is TGTGCCAGCAGCCGGGACAGCTATCAGCCCCAGCATTTT. Residues: CASSRDSYQPQHF.

This rearrangement joins TRBV15 to TRBJ1-2; D is unresolved. V shed 0 bases and J shed 6 bases, with 11 bases lying between them. Germline loops: CDR1 LNHNV, CDR2 YYDKDF (reference sequence). This CDR3 is 14 amino acids long. The DNA of the CDR3 is TGTGCCACCAGCAGAGATCTGTACGGGGATGGCTACACCTTC. It translates to CATSRDLYGDGYTF.

The chain has TRBV7-2 and TRBJ2-5; TRBD1 is a possible D gene (5 bases). CDR1 SGHTA and CDR2 FQGNSA come from the germline V gene. V was pared by 5 bases and J by 1 base, with 14 bases between. This CDR3 spans 15 amino acids. The CDR3 is CASSLQGQFQETQYF. The CDR3 DNA follows: TGTGCCAGCAGCCTTCAAGGACAATTCCAAGAGACCCAGTACTTC.

The rearrangement joins TRBV4-1 to TRBJ2-5, with D tentatively TRBD1 (5 bases). CDR3 length equals 16 residues. In germline, CDR1 is MGHRA, CDR2 YSYEKL. Between the trimmed V and J ends, which lost 1 base and 3 bases, there was a span of 15 bases. The CDR3 coding sequence is TGCGCCAGCAGCCAAGTTAATTGGGGCCCCAAAGAGACCCAGTACTTC. It encodes CASSQVNWGPKETQYF.

Sample share makes this clone medium-sized (0.01 to 0.1%). The V and J genes are TRBV7-8 and TRBJ2-5; 14 bases map to TRBD2. The CDR3 totals 21 residues. CDR1 is SGHVS and CDR2 is FQNEAQ in the germline V gene. V lost 3 bases and J lost 3; bases outside the gene matches: 18. The CDR3 DNA sequence: TGTGCCAGCAGCTTCACGGGGCTGGGACTAGCGGGGGCCCCCCACGAAGAGACCCAGTACTTC. This codes for CASSFTGLGLAGAPHEETQYF.

The rearrangement links TRBV29-1 to TRBJ2-1; 7 nucleotides match TRBD1. V dropped 4 bases and J dropped 3; count of bases not matched to a gene: 9. CDR1 is SQVTM and CDR2 is ANQGSEA in the germline V gene. This CDR3 spans 15 amino acids. For the CDR3, the DNA is TGCAGCGTTGTACCCCGGGACAGAGGCTACAATGAGCAGTTCTTC. It translates to CSVVPRDRGYNEQFF.

V is TRBV4-3 and J is TRBJ2-2; 7 bases match TRBD1. V lost 0 bases, J lost 4 bases, and 11 bases stayed unmatched. Per the germline V gene, CDR1 is LGHNA and CDR2 is YSLEER. The CDR3 has 18 amino acids. CDR3 loop: CASSQDLGSTGFTGELFF. DNA for the CDR3: TGCGCCAGCAGCCAAGATCTAGGGTCGACAGGGTTCACCGGGGAGCTGTTTTTT.

The V gene is TRBV28, the J gene TRBJ2-1, with 11 bases identical to TRBD2. V was clipped by 6 bases and J by 1 base; unmatched bases: 5. This CDR3 contains 16 residues. Germline V CDR1 and CDR2: MDHEN, SYDVKM. CDR3 in amino acids: CASRKGTSGSYNEQFF. The CDR3 DNA follows: TGTGCCAGCAGAAAGGGGACTAGCGGATCCTACAATGAGCAGTTCTTC.

This chain links TRBV2 with TRBJ2-1; a weak D match, TRBD2 (5 bases). This CDR3 is built from 14 residues. The ends were cut back, 6 bases at V and 0 bases at J, with 9 bases in the middle. CDR1 SNHLY and CDR2 FYNNEI come from the germline V gene. CDR3 DNA: TGTGCCAGCAGGACGGGGAGCTCCTACAATGAGCAGTTCTTC. It is translated as CASRTGSSYNEQFF.

The rearrangement uses TRBV3-1 (or the pseudogene TRBV3-2) and TRBJ1-4; D is undetermined. V was trimmed by 1 base and J by 0 bases, leaving 9 bases between them. The germline CDR1 and CDR2 sequences are LGHDT and YNNKEL (reference sequence). The CDR3 is 16 amino acids. CDR3 nucleotide sequence: TGTGCCAGCAGCCAAGGGCGGGCCACAACTAATGAAAAACTGTTTTTT. This gives the protein CASSQGRATTNEKLFF.

Only a few counts were recorded for this clone. J is TRBJ2-5 and V is TRBV19, with 13 bases lining up with TRBD2. This CDR3 spans 16 amino acids. Losses at the gene ends were 3 bases for V and 1 base for J; bases not matched to a gene: 2. Germline V CDR1 and CDR2: LNHDA, SQIVND (reference sequence). DNA for the CDR3: TGTGCCAGTAGTATCCGGACTAGCGGGGGCCAAGAGACCCAGTACTTC. This translates into CASSIRTSGGQETQYF.

The chain has TRBV5-1 and TRBJ1-2, with TRBD1 identical over 8 bases. Germline CDR1 reads SGHRS; CDR2 reads YFSETQ. Trimming took 4 bases from V and 6 from J; bases not matched to a gene: 5. The CDR3 extends over 13 amino acids. CDR3 sequence reads: CASSTGTGDGYTF. CDR3 DNA: TGCGCCAGCAGCACCGGGACAGGAGATGGCTACACCTTC.

This clone rates as medium-sized. The chain links TRBV4-2 to TRBJ2-7; the D gene is possibly TRBD1 (7 bases). Germline V CDR1 and CDR2: LGHNA, YNFKEQ. The CDR3 is 15 amino acids. The V gene lost 0 bases and the J gene lost 3 bases, with 12 bases spanning the gap. This CDR3 reads CASSQERGQNYEQYF. The CDR3 coding sequence is TGTGCCAGCAGCCAAGAGCGGGGACAGAACTACGAGCAGTACTTC.

The V call is TRBV7-7, the J call TRBJ2-5; 7 nucleotides align to TRBD1. CDR3 length: 13 residues. The germline CDR1 and CDR2 sequences are SSHAT and FNYEAQ (reference sequence). V lost 5 bases, J lost 1 base, and 1 base stayed unmatched. As DNA, the CDR3 is TGTGCCAGCAGCCGGGACAGCCAAGAGACCCAGTACTTC. Translating it yields CASSRDSQETQYF.

The J gene is TRBJ1-1, the V gene TRBV6-5; 8 bases fit TRBD1. This CDR3 contains 14 residues. The J segment lost 10 bases and the V segment lost 5 bases, leaving 12 bases of the junction unmatched. Germline CDR1 MNHEY, CDR2 SVGAGI. In nucleotides, the CDR3 is TGTGCCAGCAGTCCCGAGGCCAGGGGGCGGGGAGCTTTCTTT. Translating gives CASSPEARGRGAFF.

This clone was found once. The chain combines TRBV25-1 with TRBJ1-3, with 8 bases identical to TRBD1. The J segment lost 0 bases and the V segment lost 4 bases, leaving 8 bases of the junction unmatched. The germline V gene has CDR1 MGHDK and CDR2 SYGVNS. The CDR3 totals 17 residues. CDR3 sequence: CASSGRTGTLSGNTIYF. The DNA for the CDR3 is TGTGCCAGCAGTGGGCGGACAGGGACCCTCTCTGGAAACACCATATATTTT. The variable domain in full, with the rest retrieved from reference TRBV25-1 and TRBJ1-3, is EADIYQTPRYLVIGTGKKITLECSQTMGHDKMYWYQQDPGMELHLIHYSYGVNSTEKGDLSSESTVSRIRTEHFPLTLESARPSHTSQYLCASSGRTGTLSGNTIYFGEGSWLTVV.

Only one count was recorded for this clone. This chain links TRBV7-2 with TRBJ2-3; unclear D gene. Germline V gene data show CDR1 as SGHTA and CDR2 as FQGNSA. The CDR3 is 15 residues long. The germline V and J ends were trimmed by 1 base and 0 bases, with 8 bases remaining between them. The CDR3 spells CASSLVEASTDTQYF. DNA for the CDR3: TGTGCCAGCAGCTTAGTAGAGGCAAGCACAGATACGCAGTATTTT.

The chain combines TRBV5-1 with TRBJ2-1; 12 bases align to TRBD2. Trimming took 0 bases from V and 6 from J; bases not matched to a gene: 7. Germline-derived CDR1 and CDR2 are SGHRS and YFSETQ. The CDR3 runs 17 residues. CDR3 in DNA: TGCGCCAGCAGCTTGGGGCAACTAGCGGGGGGCACCAATGAGCAGTTCTTC. It codes for CASSLGQLAGGTNEQFF.

This chain uses TRBV6-5 with TRBJ2-4, with D possibly being TRBD1 (6 bases). CDR3 length equals 15 residues. CDR1 is MNHEY and CDR2 is SVGAGI in the germline V gene. V gave up 8 bases and J gave up 5 bases, with 19 bases separating them. CDR3 protein: CASQPVQGAQNIQYF. Here the CDR3 DNA reads TGTGCCAGCCAGCCGGTACAGGGCGCCCAAAACATTCAGTACTTC.

This clone was detected only once. This chain connects TRBV15 to TRBJ1-5; the D is unclear. There are 13 residues in the CDR3. Trimming cost V 3 bases and J 5 bases, with 8 bases left between them. CDR1 is LNHNV and CDR2 is YYDKDF in the germline V gene (reference sequence). CDR3 DNA sequence: TGTGCCACCAGCAGCAGAGGGTATCAGCCCCAGCATTTT. Amino acids: CATSSRGYQPQHF.

The chain couples TRBV2 to TRBJ1-2, with no clear D. V was shortened by 3 bases and J by 2 bases, with 4 bases between the two germline ends. This CDR3 is 12 amino acids long. The germline gives CDR1 SNHLY, CDR2 FYNNEI. The CDR3: CASSDQNYGYTF. The DNA of the CDR3 is TGTGCCAGCAGTGATCAGAACTATGGCTACACCTTC.

V is TRBV5-6 and J is TRBJ1-2, with TRBD1 matching over 9 bases. This CDR3 contains 14 residues. CDR1 SGHDT and CDR2 YYEEEE come from the germline V gene. J lost 2 bases, V lost 3 bases, and 2 bases had no gene match. CDR3 loop: CASSSGTGNYGYTF. As DNA, the CDR3 is TGTGCCAGCAGCTCAGGGACAGGGAACTATGGCTACACCTTC. The complete variable domain, with remaining parts taken from reference TRBV5-6 and TRBJ1-2, reads DAGVTQSPTHLIKTRGQQVTLRCSPKSGHDTVSWYQQALGQGPQFIFQYYEEEERQRGNFPDRFSGHQFPNYSSELNVNALLLGDSALYLCASSSGTGNYGYTFGSGTRLTVV.

CDR3 coding DNA: TGTGCCAGCAGATCCGGGACAAGGAACTATGGCTACACCTTC. It translates to CASRSGTRNYGYTF. The rearrangement uses TRBV5-4 and TRBJ1-2; tentative D call: TRBD1 (6 bases). Trimming removed 5 bases from V and 2 bases from J, with 13 bases in between. Germline assignment: CDR1 SGHNT and CDR2 YYREEE (reference sequence). This CDR3 contains 14 residues.

The chain carries TRBV6-2 or TRBV6-3 and TRBJ1-1; 7 nucleotides align to TRBD1. The CDR3 length is 14 residues. Trimming cost V 6 bases and J 0 bases; bases outside gene matches: 4. Germline CDR1 MNHEY, CDR2 SVGEGT. The CDR3 coding sequence is TGTGCCAGCAGCGAGACAGGGTTGAACACTGAAGCTTTCTTT. Protein product: CASSETGLNTEAFF.

The chain carries TRBV4-3 and TRBJ2-3; TRBD2 matches at 11 bases. The CDR3 has 16 residues. Trimming took 4 bases from V and 2 from J; bases not matched to a gene: 5. Germline-derived CDR1 and CDR2 are LGHNA and YSLEER. CDR3 protein: CASSPLAGGITDTQYF. The CDR3 bases are TGCGCCAGCAGCCCTCTAGCGGGGGGAATCACAGATACGCAGTATTTT.